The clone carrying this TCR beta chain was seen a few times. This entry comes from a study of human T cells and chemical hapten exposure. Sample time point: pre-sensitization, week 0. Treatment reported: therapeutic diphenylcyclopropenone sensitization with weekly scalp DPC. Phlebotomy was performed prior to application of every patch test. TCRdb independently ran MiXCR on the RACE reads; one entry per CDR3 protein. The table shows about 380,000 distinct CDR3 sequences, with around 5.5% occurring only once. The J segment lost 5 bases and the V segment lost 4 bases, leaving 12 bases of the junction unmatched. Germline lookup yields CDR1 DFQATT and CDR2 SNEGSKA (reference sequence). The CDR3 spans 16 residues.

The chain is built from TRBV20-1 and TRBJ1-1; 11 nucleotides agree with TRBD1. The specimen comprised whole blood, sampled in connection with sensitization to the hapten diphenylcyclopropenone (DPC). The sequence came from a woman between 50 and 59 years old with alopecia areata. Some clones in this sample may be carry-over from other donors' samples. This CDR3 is CSAIDRDRGSGTEAFF. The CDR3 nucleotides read TGCAGTGCTATAGACCGGGACAGGGGGTCAGGGACTGAAGCTTTCTTT.